Sequencing of this TCR beta chain was carried out in a study of blood T cell repertoires in COVID-19. From germline, CDR1 is SGHRS and CDR2 YFSETQ. The CDR3 is 15 residues long. As to this clone: The germline gene is not matched at one end of the junction; a read error may be the cause.

Assay: immunoSEQ multiplex PCR; the TCRdb copy retains only in-frame clones and omits some. The table records around 270,000 clones, approximately 89% of them present only once. The sample taken for sequencing was PBMCs or T cells enriched from blood (not recorded which). V is TRBV5-1 and J is TRBJ1-6; D remains ambiguous. The receptor comes from a woman aged 40 to 50 who had been exposed to COVID-19. Written as DNA, the CDR3 is TGTGCCAGCAGCCCCCACAGTGACGGGGATTCACCCCTCCACTTT. Protein product: CASSPHSDGDSPLHF.